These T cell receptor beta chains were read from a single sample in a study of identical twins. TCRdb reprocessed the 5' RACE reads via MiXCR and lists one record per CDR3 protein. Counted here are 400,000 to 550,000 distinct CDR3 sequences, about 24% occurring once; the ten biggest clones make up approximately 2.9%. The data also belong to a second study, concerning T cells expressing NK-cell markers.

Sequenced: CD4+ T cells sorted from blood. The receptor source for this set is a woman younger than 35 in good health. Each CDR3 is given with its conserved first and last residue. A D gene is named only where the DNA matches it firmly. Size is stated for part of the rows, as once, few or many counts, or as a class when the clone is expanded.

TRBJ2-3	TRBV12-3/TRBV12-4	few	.	TGTGCCAGCAGTTTCACAGGGATAGATAGCACAGATACGCAGTATTTT	CASSFTGIDSTDTQYF
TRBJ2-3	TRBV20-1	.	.	TGCAGTGCTCCTCCCCCCTCTAGCACAGATACGCAGTATTTT	CSAPPPSSTDTQYF
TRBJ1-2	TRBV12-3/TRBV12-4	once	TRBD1	TGTGCCAGCAGAGCGGACAGGAGCTATGTCTACACCTTC	CASRADRSYVYTF
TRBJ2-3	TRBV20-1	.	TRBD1	TGCAGTGCTAGACCTCCCTGGACAGGGAACACAGATACGCAGTATTTT	CSARPPWTGNTDTQYF
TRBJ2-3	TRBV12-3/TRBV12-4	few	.	TGTGCCAACTCCCGGGAGAGCGTTGTAGATACGCAGTATTTT	CANSRESVVDTQYF
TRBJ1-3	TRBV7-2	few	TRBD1	TGTGCCAGCAGCTTAATGGGACAGGCGGGAAACACCATATATTTT	CASSLMGQAGNTIYF
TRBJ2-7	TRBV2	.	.	TGTGCCAGCAGTGAAGCGACAGACAGCTACGAGCAGTACTTC	CASSEATDSYEQYF
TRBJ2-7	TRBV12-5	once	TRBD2	TGTGCTAGTGGTTTGAGCAGGTTGTCGGCTAGCGGGAGTCGCTACGAGCAGTACTTC	CASGLSRLSASGSRYEQYF
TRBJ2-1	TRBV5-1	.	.	TGCGCCAGCAGCTTGGCCTCCGGGACTGATTCCTACAATGAGCAGTTCTTC	CASSLASGTDSYNEQFF
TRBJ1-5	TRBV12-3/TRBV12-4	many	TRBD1	TGTGCCAGCAGTCAGGGGGGCAATCAGCCCCAGCATTTT	CASSQGGNQPQHF
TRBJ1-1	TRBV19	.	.	TGTGCCAGTAGTATTGGGGCTCCCACTGAAGCTTTCTTT	CASSIGAPTEAFF
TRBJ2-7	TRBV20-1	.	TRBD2	TGCAGTGCTTACGGGACTAGCGGGGATTACGAGCAGTACTTC	CSAYGTSGDYEQYF
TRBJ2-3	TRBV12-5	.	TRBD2	TGTGCTAGTGGTTCAGGGACTAGCGGGGTAACAGATACGCAGTATTTT	CASGSGTSGVTDTQYF
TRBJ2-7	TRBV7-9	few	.	TGTGCCAGCAGCCCAAAACGAGTCAACGAGCAGTACTTC	CASSPKRVNEQYF
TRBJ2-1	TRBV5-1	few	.	TGCGCCAGCAGCTTACAGGGTTCGGGCCACAATGAGCAGTTCTTC	CASSLQGSGHNEQFF
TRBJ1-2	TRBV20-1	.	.	TGCAGTGCTAGAGATATCTGGGACTATGGCTACACCTTC	CSARDIWDYGYTF
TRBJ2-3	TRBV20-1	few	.	TGCAGTGCCACAGACTATGGGGATACGCAGTATTTT	CSATDYGDTQYF
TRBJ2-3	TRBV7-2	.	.	TGTGCCAGCAGCTTAGGACTCAGAACTAGCACAGATACGCAGTATTTT	CASSLGLRTSTDTQYF
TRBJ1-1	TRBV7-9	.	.	TGTGCCAGCAGCTTAGGTACGGGACGAATAAACACTGAAGCTTTCTTT	CASSLGTGRINTEAFF
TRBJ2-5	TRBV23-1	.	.	TGCGCCAGCAGTCAATCTGACGGCGGATCCCAAGAGACCCAGTACTTC	CASSQSDGGSQETQYF
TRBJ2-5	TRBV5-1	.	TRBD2	TGCGCCAGCACTGGACTAGCGGGGGCCGAGACCCAGTACTTC	CASTGLAGAETQYF
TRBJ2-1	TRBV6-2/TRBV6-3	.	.	TGTGCCAGCAGCAGGGGCGGGGCTGCCAATGAGCAGTTCTTC	CASSRGGAANEQFF